One TCR beta chain is described in this entry. Its antigen is not known. The entry originates in a study of naive and memory T cell subsets. Study-level points and caveats: Both skin biopsy types reportedly yielded TCRs, tuberculin sites far more. Potentially, T cell activation and differentiation skew this RNA-based measurement. Tuberculin site TCR excess was interpreted as type IV hypersensitivity infiltration.

Specified treatment: skin biopsy from PPD injection site in Mantoux-positive individual. The library had UMIs added by 3' ligation of an oligonucleotide to TCR cDNA. Germline V lookup: CDR1 SGHDT, CDR2 YYEEEE. The CDR3 length is 14 residues. V was clipped by 0 bases and J by 3 bases, with 9 bases between them. Ligated cDNA underwent four rounds of PCR with nested alpha and beta constant region primers and SP2. Reverse transcription of blood and skin TCR RNA was primed at alpha and beta constant regions. From the UMI-ligation and nested PCR reads, TCRdb called clonotypes with MiXCR, one entry per CDR3 protein. The sample yields more than 30,000 distinct CDR3 sequences, 11% seen once.

This rearrangement joins TRBV5-6 to TRBJ1-1; D not certain. Sequencing was performed on skin, taken from a tuberculin skin test site. The clonotype comes from an adult in good health. The DNA for the CDR3 is TGTGCCAGCAGCTTGGTGTACTGGGACACTGAAGCTTTCTTT. Translated, it gives CASSLVYWDTEAFF.